Listed below are T cell receptor beta chains from one sample, sequenced in a study of blood T cells in healthy people across ages. TCRdb re-derived calls from the 5' RACE reads in MiXCR, one entry per CDR3 protein. The sample contains more than 550,000 distinct CDR3 sequences, about 20% of which appear only once. The sequenced sample consisted of blood. All receptors derive from a man aged 65-85 years in good health. Each CDR3 is given with its conserved first and last residue. Each record gives: V gene, clone size, CDR3 protein. Clone size is stated in some rows and not others, as once, few, many or a class when expanded.

v_call: TRBV6-2/TRBV6-3
clone_size: few
cdr3_aa: CASSSRIQETQYF

v_call: TRBV12-3/TRBV12-4
clone_size: .
cdr3_aa: CASSPPGQVQFF

v_call: TRBV5-1
clone_size: .
cdr3_aa: CASRSELGTNIQYF

v_call: TRBV28
clone_size: .
cdr3_aa: CASRGRDREKLFF

v_call: TRBV7-9
clone_size: .
cdr3_aa: CASSLPRGDYNEQFF

v_call: TRBV29-1
clone_size: .
cdr3_aa: CSVDGTGGGETQYF

v_call: TRBV10-3
clone_size: few
cdr3_aa: CAISESKHDSQPQHF

v_call: TRBV6-1
clone_size: .
cdr3_aa: CASSLNSILAGKADTQYF

v_call: TRBV4-3
clone_size: few
cdr3_aa: CASSQERVAYNEQFF

v_call: TRBV20-1
clone_size: few
cdr3_aa: CSAHSTDTQYF

v_call: TRBV5-1
clone_size: .
cdr3_aa: CASSRSDSGAEAFF

v_call: TRBV10-3
clone_size: .
cdr3_aa: CAISEGARSYNEQFF

v_call: TRBV7-7
clone_size: few
cdr3_aa: CASSSLADLQETQYF

v_call: TRBV7-2
clone_size: .
cdr3_aa: CASRHPSNQPQHF

v_call: TRBV2
clone_size: few
cdr3_aa: CASPLGPADTQYF

v_call: TRBV7-9
clone_size: .
cdr3_aa: CASSDLSGEAYEQYF

v_call: TRBV18
clone_size: few
cdr3_aa: CASSQPGAQQYF

v_call: TRBV20-1
clone_size: .
cdr3_aa: CSANSGTQYF